This TCR beta chain was sequenced in a study of T cells in localized non-small cell lung cancer. General observations from the study: Adjacent lung held a median roughly 54 of the top 100 tumor clones. Uninvolved adjacent lung had the highest recorded T cell clonality, with tumor below it. Only one tumor region was sequenced, so heterogeneity remains possible.

Sequencing was performed with immunoSEQ multiplex PCR; in TCRdb, only in-frame clones are kept and a portion is missing. In the table there are 20,000 or so clones, around 83% of which are singletons. J gave up 4 bases and V 5 bases, and 9 bases lay outside the gene matches. Germline CDR1 is LGHNA and CDR2 is YNFKEQ. The CDR3 is 16 amino acids. In the case of this clone: Its antigen is still unknown.

The sequences come from peripheral blood, collected before any cancer treatment. This sequence was found in a man between 40 and 70 years old with stage I lung adenocarcinoma. The chain has TRBV4-2 and TRBJ2-3; 10 bases are a match to TRBD1. CDR3 DNA: TGTGCCAGCAGCGGGGCCGGGACAGGGGTATCAGATACGCAGTATTTT. This translates into CASSGAGTGVSDTQYF.